This entry is about one T cell receptor beta chain. This record belongs to a study of T cell changes during pregnancy in multiple sclerosis. Here immunoSEQ multiplex PCR was the method, and the copy in TCRdb shows in-frame clones only, minus some. The sample has fewer than 70,000 clones, about nine tenths seen once. Germline lookup yields CDR1 SNHLY and CDR2 FYNNEI. The CDR3 consists of 17 residues. V lost 1 base, J lost 3 bases, and 3 bases stayed unmatched. The clonotype originates from a female donor with multiple sclerosis, enrolled in a pregnancy study. The specimen comprised peripheral blood, sampled in the second trimester of pregnancy. The rearrangement joins TRBV2 to TRBJ2-3; TRBD2 matches 14 bases. The CDR3 protein is CASSEGLAGGLTDTQYF. As DNA, the CDR3 is TGTGCCAGCAGTGAAGGACTAGCGGGAGGGTTGACAGATACGCAGTATTTT.